This T cell receptor (beta chain) was documented in a study of CD8+ T cells in alopecia areata. Study background: Treated patients took oral tofacitinib at 5 to 10 mg twice daily. Findings and limits, study-wide: Greater clonality was observed in lesional scalp samples, especially alopecia totalis/universalis, versus normal scalp.

RNA extraction and reverse transcription yielded cDNA as sequencing template. Sequencing was performed with immunoSEQ multiplex PCR; in TCRdb, only in-frame clones are kept and a portion is missing. The sample contains 110,000 to 150,000 clones, approximately 51% of which appear only once. In the case of this clone: As yet, its antigen is unknown.

Trimming took 2 bases from V and 5 from J, leaving 9 bases between them. This CDR3 has 12 amino acids. Germline V gene data show CDR1 as GTSNPN and CDR2 as SVGIG (reference sequence). It was from alopecia areata patients that lesional scalp punch biopsies and peripheral blood were collected. The receptor was derived from a human donor with alopecia areata. The specimen comprised CD4+ T cells sorted from blood, sampled at week 0. The chain has TRBV30 and TRBJ1-1; D call uncertain. CDR3 residues: CAWSQGRTEAFF. The CDR3 DNA sequence: TGTGCCTGGAGTCAAGGGAGGACTGAAGCTTTCTTT.